This record concerns one T cell receptor (beta chain) sequence. This record comes from a study of cytomegalovirus exposure and HLA in healthy donors. Study summary: Inside one of the first data releases sat about 85 million unique TCRs taken from HLA-typed donors.

PCR amplification relied on 60 Vbeta primers (plus 13 Jbeta primers). The protocol was immunoSEQ multiplex PCR, while the TCRdb copy is restricted to in-frame clones and leaves out a portion. The sample holds more than 140,000 clones, over 75% seen once. The CDR3 is 17 residues long. V lost 0 bases to trimming and J lost 0 bases; unmatched junction nucleotides: 4. In germline, CDR1 is SGHTA, CDR2 FQGNSA. The chain recombines TRBV7-2 with TRBJ1-3; 8 nucleotides align to TRBD1. This receptor was obtained from a man younger than 40 in good health and CMV-seropositive. Sample: PBMCs. As DNA, the CDR3 is TGTGCCAGCAGCTTAGCGTACAGGGGGAGCTCTGGAAACACCATATATTTT. Residues: CASSLAYRGSSGNTIYF.